The rows below give T cell receptor beta chains drawn from one sample of a study of blood T cell repertoires in COVID-19. Libraries were prepared by immunoSEQ multiplex PCR; TCRdb keeps only in-frame clonotypes and omits some of them. The sample contains 65,000 to 80,000 clones, roughly 82% of which appear only once. The sample consisted of peripheral blood. The receptors derive from a man between 50 and 59 years old with acute or convalescent COVID-19. Each CDR3 is given with its conserved first and last residue. D genes are given only for firm matches. Not every row has a clone size; where given, it reads once, few, many or a size class.

TRBJ1-1	TRBV9	TRBD1	.	TGTGCCAGCAGCGTAGGACAGGGGGCGAACACTGAAGCTTTCTTT	CASSVGQGANTEAFF
TRBJ1-3	TRBV19	.	.	TGTGCCAGTAGTATAAGGGCGGGTCCCAGCTCTGGAAACACCATATATTTT	CASSIRAGPSSGNTIYF
TRBJ2-3	TRBV11-3	TRBD2	.	TGTGCCAGCAGCTTACGCGGGGGAAACACAGATACGCAGTATTTT	CASSLRGGNTDTQYF
TRBJ2-1	TRBV5-1	TRBD2	.	TGCGCCAGCAGCTTGACGGGGGGGAGTGGAAATGAGCAGTTCTTC	CASSLTGGSGNEQFF
TRBJ2-7	TRBV30	TRBD1	once	TGTGCCTGGAGCGGGACAGGCGCCTACGAGCAGTACTTC	CAWSGTGAYEQYF
TRBJ2-1	TRBV7-6	TRBD2	once	TGTGCCAGCAGCTTAGACCCCCGTGAGCGGGGTCTTGAGTTCTTC	CASSLDPRERGLEFF
TRBJ2-7	TRBV28	TRBD2	few	TGTGCCAGCAGTTCGCCCTTCGCGGGAGGCCCCGAGCAGTACTTC	CASSSPFAGGPEQYF
TRBJ1-5	TRBV19	.	.	TGTGCCAGTACGGGAAGGGAGGGGAATCAGCCCCAGCATTTT	CASTGREGNQPQHF
TRBJ1-1	TRBV4-1	.	.	TGCGCCAGCAGCCGAGATTATCAGGTCACTGAAGCTTTCTTT	CASSRDYQVTEAFF
TRBJ1-1	TRBV14	.	.	TGTGCCAGCAGTCGTAACGTACAGTCAAACACTGAAGCTTTCTTT	CASSRNVQSNTEAFF
TRBJ2-5	TRBV4-3	TRBD2	.	TGCGCCAGCAGCCAGGATTTAAGCGGGGGGGCCGGGGAGACCCAGTACTTC	CASSQDLSGGAGETQYF
TRBJ1-1	TRBV2	.	.	TGTGCCAGCAGTGAAGTTGGGACTGGGATTGAAGCTTTCTTT	CASSEVGTGIEAFF
TRBJ1-2	TRBV28	.	once	TGTGCCAGTAGGAGGACGGATAACTATGGCTACACCTTC	CASRRTDNYGYTF
TRBJ2-7	TRBV29-1	.	.	TGCAGCGTTCGGCGGTCCCTGGAGCAGTACTTC	CSVRRSLEQYF
TRBJ2-3	TRBV7-3	.	.	TGTGCCAGCAGCCAGGGTTTCTTGGGGAATACTCCACGGAGCACAGATACGCAGTATTTT	CASSQGFLGNTPRSTDTQYF
TRBJ2-2	TRBV12-3/TRBV12-4	.	few	TGTGCCAGCATGACCGAGGTCCCCGGGGAGCTGTTTTTT	CASMTEVPGELFF
TRBJ1-1	TRBV7-9	TRBD1	.	TGTGCCAGCATCCGGGGACAGGGGGCTCTGAACACTGAAGCTTTCTTT	CASIRGQGALNTEAFF
TRBJ2-7	TRBV28	TRBD1	.	TGTGCCAGCAGGGGACAGGGGGCCGAGCAGTACTTC	CASRGQGAEQYF
TRBJ2-1	TRBV10-1	TRBD1	.	TGCGCCAGCAGTGAGTCCGGACAGGGGCGTGAGCAGTTCTTC	CASSESGQGREQFF
TRBJ2-3	TRBV10-2	.	.	TGCGCCAGCAGGGAGGGGGCTTCGACAGATACGCAGTATTTT	CASREGASTDTQYF
TRBJ2-7	TRBV6-5	TRBD1	.	TGTGCCACCATTTGGGGACAGGGGGCTCACGAGCAGTACTTC	CATIWGQGAHEQYF
TRBJ1-3	TRBV14	.	.	TGTGCCAGCAGCGACGGGACAATCCGAAGCGGTGGAAACACCATATATTTT	CASSDGTIRSGGNTIYF
TRBJ2-3	TRBV19	.	.	TGTGCCAGTAGCCCTCACAGGGTTATTACAGATACGCAGTATTTT	CASSPHRVITDTQYF
TRBJ1-6	TRBV12-3/TRBV12-4	.	.	TGTGCCAGCAGGCAACAGGGATGGGCACCCCTCCACTTT	CASRQQGWAPLHF
TRBJ2-3	TRBV6-1	TRBD1	.	TGTGCCAGCAGTGACAGGGGGTACACAGATACGCAGTATTTT	CASSDRGYTDTQYF
TRBJ2-3	TRBV28	TRBD2	.	TGTGCCAGCAGTTCCTCCGGGGGGTTGAGCACAGATACGCAGTATTTT	CASSSSGGLSTDTQYF
TRBJ2-1	TRBV3-1/TRBV3-2	TRBD2	.	TGTGCCAGCAGCCCTTGGACTAGCGGGGGGGGCAATGAGCAGTTCTTC	CASSPWTSGGGNEQFF
TRBJ2-1	TRBV2	TRBD2	.	TGTGCCAGCAGTGACCTTCGGGGGGGTCAGGTTTATGAGCAGTTCTTC	CASSDLRGGQVYEQFF
TRBJ1-5	TRBV6-5	.	.	TGTGCCAGCAGTTACGGGGGGGCTGGTCAGCCCCAGCATTTT	CASSYGGAGQPQHF